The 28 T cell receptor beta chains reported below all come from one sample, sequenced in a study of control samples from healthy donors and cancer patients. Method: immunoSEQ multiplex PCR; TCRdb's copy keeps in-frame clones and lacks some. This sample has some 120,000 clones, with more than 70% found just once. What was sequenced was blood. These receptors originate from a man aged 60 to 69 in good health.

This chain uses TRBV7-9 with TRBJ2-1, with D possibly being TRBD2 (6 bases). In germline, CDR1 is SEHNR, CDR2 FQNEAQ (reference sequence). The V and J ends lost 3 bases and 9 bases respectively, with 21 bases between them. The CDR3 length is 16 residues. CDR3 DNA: TGTGCCAGCAGCTTCGTTCCGGGACTTTCCCCTTCTGAGCAGTTCTTC. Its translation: CASSFVPGLSPSEQFF.

This CDR3 is CASSIGGLQETQYF. CDR3 sequence (DNA): TGTGCCAGTAGTATTGGGGGATTACAAGAGACCCAGTACTTC. V is TRBV19 and J is TRBJ2-5, with D perhaps given as TRBD1 or TRBD2 (5 bases each). Trimming shortened V by 3 bases and J by 2 bases, and 10 bases separated the two germline ends. The CDR3 has 14 amino acids. Germline V gene data show CDR1 as LNHDA and CDR2 as SQIVND (reference sequence).

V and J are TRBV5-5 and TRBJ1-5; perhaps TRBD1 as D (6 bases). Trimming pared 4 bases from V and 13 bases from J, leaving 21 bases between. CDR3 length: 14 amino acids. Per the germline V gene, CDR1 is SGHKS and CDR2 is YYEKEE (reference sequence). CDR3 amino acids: CASSLRGGETFQHF. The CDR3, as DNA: TGTGCCAGCAGCCTAAGAGGGGGGGAGACCTTTCAGCATTTT.

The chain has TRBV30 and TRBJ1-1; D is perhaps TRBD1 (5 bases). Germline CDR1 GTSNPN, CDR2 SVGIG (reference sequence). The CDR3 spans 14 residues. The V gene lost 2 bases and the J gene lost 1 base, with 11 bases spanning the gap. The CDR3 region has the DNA TGTGCCTGGAGTACGGGACTAGGGAACACTGAAGCTTTCTTT. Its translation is CAWSTGLGNTEAFF.

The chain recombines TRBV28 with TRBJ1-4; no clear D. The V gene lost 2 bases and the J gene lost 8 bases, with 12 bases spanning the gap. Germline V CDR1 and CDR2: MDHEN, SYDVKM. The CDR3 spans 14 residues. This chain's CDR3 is CASSLVSKYEKLFF. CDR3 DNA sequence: TGTGCCAGCAGTTTAGTTTCTAAGTACGAAAAACTGTTTTTT.

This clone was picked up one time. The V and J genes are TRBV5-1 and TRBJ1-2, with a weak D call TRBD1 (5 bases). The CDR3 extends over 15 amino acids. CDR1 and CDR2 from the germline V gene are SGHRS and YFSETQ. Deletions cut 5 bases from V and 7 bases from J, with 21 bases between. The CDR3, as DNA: TGCGCCAGCAGGCTGGGGCCCCAGATTGTCTCTGGCTACACCTTC. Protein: CASRLGPQIVSGYTF.

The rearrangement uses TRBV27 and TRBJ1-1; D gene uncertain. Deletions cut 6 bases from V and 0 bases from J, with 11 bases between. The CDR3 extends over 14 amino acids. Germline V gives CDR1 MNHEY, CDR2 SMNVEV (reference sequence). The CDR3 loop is CASRLRPMNTEAFF. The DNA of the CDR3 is TGTGCCAGCAGACTTCGACCGATGAACACTGAAGCTTTCTTT.

DNA for the CDR3: TGTGCCATAAAAAAAAATCGGGACAGGGGGACCGGGGAGCTGTTTTTT. This translates into CAIKKNRDRGTGELFF. The chain employs TRBV11-2 and TRBJ2-2, with TRBD1 identical over 11 bases. CDR1 and CDR2 from the germline V gene are SGHAT and FQNNGV. V lost 10 bases and J lost 5; bases outside the gene matches: 12. CDR3 length: 16 amino acids. Based on the CDR3 plus reference TRBV11-2 and TRBJ2-2, the full variable domain is EAGVAQSPRYKIIEKRQSVAFWCNPISGHATLYWYQQILGQGPKLLIQFQNNGVVDDSQLPKDRFSAERLKGVDSTLKIQPAKLEDSAVYLCAIKKNRDRGTGELFFGEGSRLTVL.

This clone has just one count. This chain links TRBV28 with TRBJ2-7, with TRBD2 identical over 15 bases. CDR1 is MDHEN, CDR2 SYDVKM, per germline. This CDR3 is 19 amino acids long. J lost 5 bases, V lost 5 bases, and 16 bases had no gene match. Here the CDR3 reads CASSPLWTSGGVAQHEQYF. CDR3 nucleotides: TGTGCCAGCAGTCCACTCTGGACTAGCGGGGGGGTTGCTCAGCACGAGCAGTACTTC.

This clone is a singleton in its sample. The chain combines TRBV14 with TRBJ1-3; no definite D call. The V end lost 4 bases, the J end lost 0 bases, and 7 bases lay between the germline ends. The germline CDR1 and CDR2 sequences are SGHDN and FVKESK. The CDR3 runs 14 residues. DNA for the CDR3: TGTGCCAGCAGCCGACAAAGCTCTGGAAACACCATATATTTT. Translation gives CASSRQSSGNTIYF.

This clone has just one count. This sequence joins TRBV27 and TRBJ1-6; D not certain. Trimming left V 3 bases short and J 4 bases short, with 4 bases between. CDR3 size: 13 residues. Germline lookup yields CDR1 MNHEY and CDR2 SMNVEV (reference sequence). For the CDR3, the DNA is TGTGCCAGCAGTTTTCTGTATAATTCACCCCTCCACTTT. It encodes CASSFLYNSPLHF.

The CDR3 sequence: CASSQESWGPNTIYF. In DNA form, the CDR3 reads TGTGCCAGCAGCCAAGAGAGCTGGGGCCCAAACACCATATATTTT. The J gene is TRBJ1-3, the V gene TRBV3-1 (or the pseudogene TRBV3-2); possibly TRBD1 for D (5 bases). Trimming pared 0 bases from V and 6 bases from J, leaving 12 bases between. CDR3 length: 15 amino acids. Germline CDR1 and CDR2: LGHDT and YNNKEL (reference sequence).

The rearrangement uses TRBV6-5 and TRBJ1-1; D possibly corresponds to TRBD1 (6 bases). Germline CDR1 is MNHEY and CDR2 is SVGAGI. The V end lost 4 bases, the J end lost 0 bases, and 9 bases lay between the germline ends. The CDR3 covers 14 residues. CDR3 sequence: CASSFRDMNTEAFF. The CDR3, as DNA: TGTGCCAGCAGTTTTAGGGACATGAACACTGAAGCTTTCTTT.

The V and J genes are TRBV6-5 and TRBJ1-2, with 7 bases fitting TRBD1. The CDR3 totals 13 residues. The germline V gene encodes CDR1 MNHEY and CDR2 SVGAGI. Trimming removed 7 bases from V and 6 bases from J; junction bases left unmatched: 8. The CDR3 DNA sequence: TGTGCCAGCATGGGGGAGGGGGCGGATGGCTACACCTTC. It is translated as CASMGEGADGYTF.

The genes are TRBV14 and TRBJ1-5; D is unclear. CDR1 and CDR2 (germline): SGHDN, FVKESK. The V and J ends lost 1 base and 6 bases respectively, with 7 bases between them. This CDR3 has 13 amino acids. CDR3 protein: CASSQGYSQPQHF. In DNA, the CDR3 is TGTGCCAGCAGCCAAGGGTATAGTCAGCCCCAGCATTTT.

The CDR3 loop reads CASSEAEDLVAPLHF. The DNA for the CDR3 is TGTGCCAGCAGTGAAGCAGAAGACCTCGTGGCACCCCTCCACTTT. The chain has TRBV6-1 and TRBJ1-6; no firm D call. Germline lookup yields CDR1 MNHNS and CDR2 SASEGT. The CDR3 extends over 15 amino acids. Trimming removed 0 bases from V and 11 bases from J, with 14 bases in between.

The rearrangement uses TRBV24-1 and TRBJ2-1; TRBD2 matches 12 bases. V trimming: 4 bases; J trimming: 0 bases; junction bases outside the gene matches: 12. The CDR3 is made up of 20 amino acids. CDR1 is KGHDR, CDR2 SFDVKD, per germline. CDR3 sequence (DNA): TGTGCCACCAGTGACGCGCCGGGACTAGCGGGCCCGAGCTCCTACAATGAGCAGTTCTTC. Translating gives CATSDAPGLAGPSSYNEQFF.

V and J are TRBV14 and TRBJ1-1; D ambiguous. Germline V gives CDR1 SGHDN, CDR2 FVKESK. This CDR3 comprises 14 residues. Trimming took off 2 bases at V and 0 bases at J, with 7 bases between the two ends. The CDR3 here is CASSQRNMNTEAFF. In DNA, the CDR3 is TGTGCCAGCAGCCAACGGAACATGAACACTGAAGCTTTCTTT.

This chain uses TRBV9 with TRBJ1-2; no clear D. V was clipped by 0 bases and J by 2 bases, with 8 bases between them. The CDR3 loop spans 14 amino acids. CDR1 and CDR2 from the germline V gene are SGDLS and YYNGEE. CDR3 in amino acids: CASSVEVGNYGYTF. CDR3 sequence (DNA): TGTGCCAGCAGCGTAGAGGTTGGGAACTATGGCTACACCTTC.

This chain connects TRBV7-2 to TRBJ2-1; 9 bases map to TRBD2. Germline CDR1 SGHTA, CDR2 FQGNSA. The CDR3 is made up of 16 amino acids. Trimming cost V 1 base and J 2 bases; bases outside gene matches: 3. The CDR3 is CASSLGASGAYNEQFF. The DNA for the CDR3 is TGTGCCAGCAGCTTAGGGGCTAGCGGGGCCTACAATGAGCAGTTCTTC.

In nucleotides, the CDR3 is TGTGCCAGCAGTTTCTCTCGGGGGAAGAAGACCCAGTACTTC. This translates into CASSFSRGKKTQYF. The chain employs TRBV28 and TRBJ2-5; tentative D call: TRBD2 (6 bases). Germline-derived CDR1 and CDR2 are MDHEN and SYDVKM. The ends were cut back, 3 bases at V and 6 bases at J, with 14 bases in the middle. The CDR3 extends over 14 amino acids.

CDR3 sequence reads: CASSELGGSGNTIYF. The CDR3 nucleotides are TGTGCCAGCAGTGAATTGGGCGGCTCTGGAAACACCATATATTTT. The rearrangement uses TRBV25-1 and TRBJ1-3, with unresolved D. The germline gives CDR1 MGHDK, CDR2 SYGVNS. Deletions cut 1 base from V and 0 bases from J, with 7 bases between. The length of the CDR3 is 15 residues.

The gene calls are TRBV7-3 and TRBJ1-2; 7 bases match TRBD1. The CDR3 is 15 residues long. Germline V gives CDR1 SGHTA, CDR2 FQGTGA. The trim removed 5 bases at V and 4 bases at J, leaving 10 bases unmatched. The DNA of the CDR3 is TGTGCCAGCAGCCCGGAAGGGGGACAGTCCTATGGCTACACCTTC. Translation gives CASSPEGGQSYGYTF.

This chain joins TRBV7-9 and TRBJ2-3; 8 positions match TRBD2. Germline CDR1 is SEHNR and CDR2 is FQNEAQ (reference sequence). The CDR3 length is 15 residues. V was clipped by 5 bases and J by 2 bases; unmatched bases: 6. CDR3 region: CASSPGLGHTDTQYF. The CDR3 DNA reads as TGTGCCAGCAGCCCGGGACTAGGACACACAGATACGCAGTATTTT. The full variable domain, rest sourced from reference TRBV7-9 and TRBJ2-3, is DTGVSQNPRHKITKRGQNVTFRCDPISEHNRLYWYRQTLGQGPEFLTYFQNEAQLEKSRLLSDRFSAERPKGSFSTLEIQRTEQGDSAMYLCASSPGLGHTDTQYFGPGTRLTVL.

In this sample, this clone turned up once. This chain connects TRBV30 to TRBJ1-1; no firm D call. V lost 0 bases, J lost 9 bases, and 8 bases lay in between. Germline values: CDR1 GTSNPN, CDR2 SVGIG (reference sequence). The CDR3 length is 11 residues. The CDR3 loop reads CAWSVGQKAFF. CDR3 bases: TGTGCCTGGAGTGTTGGCCAAAAAGCTTTCTTT.

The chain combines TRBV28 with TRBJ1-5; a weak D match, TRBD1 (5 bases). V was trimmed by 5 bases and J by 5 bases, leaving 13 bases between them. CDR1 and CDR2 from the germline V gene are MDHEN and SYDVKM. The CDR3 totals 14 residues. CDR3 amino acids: CASSLRRDHQPQHF. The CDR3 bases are TGTGCCAGCAGTCTCCGCAGGGACCATCAGCCCCAGCATTTT.

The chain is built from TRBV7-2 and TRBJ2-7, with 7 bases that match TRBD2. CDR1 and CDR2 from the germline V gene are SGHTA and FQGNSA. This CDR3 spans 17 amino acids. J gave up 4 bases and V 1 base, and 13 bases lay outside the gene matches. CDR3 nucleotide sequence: TGTGCCAGCAGCTTAGTAAGCGGGACGACGGTAACTTACGAGCAGTACTTC. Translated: CASSLVSGTTVTYEQYF. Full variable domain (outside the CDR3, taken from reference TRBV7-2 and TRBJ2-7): GAGVSQSPSNKVTEKGKDVELRCDPISGHTALYWYRQSLGQGLEFLIYFQGNSAPDKSGLPSDRFSAERTGGSVSTLTIQRTQQEDSAVYLCASSLVSGTTVTYEQYFGPGTRLTVT.

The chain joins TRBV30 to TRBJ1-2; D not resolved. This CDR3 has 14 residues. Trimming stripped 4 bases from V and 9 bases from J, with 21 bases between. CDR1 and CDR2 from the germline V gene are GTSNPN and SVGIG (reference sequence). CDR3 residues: CAWKKGSVFMSYTF. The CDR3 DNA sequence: TGTGCCTGGAAAAAAGGCTCGGTTTTTATGAGCTACACCTTC. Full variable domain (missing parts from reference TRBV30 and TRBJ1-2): SQTIHQWPATLVQPVGSPLSLECTVEGTSNPNLYWYRQAAGRGLQLLFYSVGIGQISSEVPQNLSASRPQDRQFILSSKKLLLSDSGFYLCAWKKGSVFMSYTFGSGTRLTVV.